A selection of T cell receptor beta chains follows, all from one sample in a study of metastatic and nonmetastatic thyroid tumors. With MiXCR, TCRdb called clones anew from the PCR reads. The sample records over 40,000 clones, under 30% being singletons. Sample: blood. These receptors all come from a male donor with papillary thyroid cancer or a benign thyroid nodule (not recorded which). Some clones in this sample may be carry-over from other donors' samples. Both conserved end residues are part of each CDR3. Fields, in order: V gene, clone size, D gene, J gene, CDR3 DNA, CDR3 protein. D genes are given only for firm matches. A clone size is listed for some rows: how often the clone was seen (once, few, many), or a class if it is expanded.

TRBV9	NA	TRBD2	TRBJ2-2	TGTGCCAGCAGCCTTAGCGGGGAGGCCGGGGAGCTGTTTTTT	CASSLSGEAGELFF
TRBV16	few	NA	TRBJ1-2	TGTGCCAGCAGCCAATCCGGGGAGTCGGGCGGCTACACCTTC	CASSQSGESGGYTF
TRBV30	NA	NA	TRBJ2-1	TGTGCCTGGACAGGCCTCCTCTACAATGAGCAGTTCTTC	CAWTGLLYNEQFF
TRBV10-3	many	NA	TRBJ1-4	TGTGCCATCAGTGACAGGGATGATGAAAAACTGTTTTTT	CAISDRDDEKLFF
TRBV20-1	NA	TRBD1	TRBJ2-7	TGCAGTGCTAGAGATTCTCGGACAGGAGCCTACGAGCAGTACTTC	CSARDSRTGAYEQYF
TRBV14	few	NA	TRBJ2-7	TGTGCCAGCAGCGCCCCCCGTTTCCCGGTAGGGATCTCCTACGAGCAGTACTTC	CASSAPRFPVGISYEQYF
TRBV19	NA	NA	TRBJ1-1	TGTGCCAGTAGTCTACTCCCTACACGGGGAGGAATAACTGAAGCTTTCTTT	CASSLLPTRGGITEAFF
TRBV6-5	many	TRBD2	TRBJ2-2	TGTGCCAGCAGTTTCTCCGGGACTAGCAGCACCGGGGAGCTGTTTTTT	CASSFSGTSSTGELFF
TRBV6-1	NA	TRBD2	TRBJ2-2	TGTGCCAGCATTGGCGGGAGCGGGAGGGTCGGGGAGCTGTTTTTT	CASIGGSGRVGELFF
TRBV4-1	few	NA	TRBJ2-6	TGCGCCAGCAGCCCAGGACCGCGCCGGGCCAACGTCCTGACTTTC	CASSPGPRRANVLTF
TRBV6-5	few	TRBD1	TRBJ2-2	TGTGCCAGCAGTTACTCGATTAGGGGGCCCGCCGGGGAGCTGTTTTTT	CASSYSIRGPAGELFF
TRBV19	many	NA	TRBJ1-4	TGTGCCAGTACTCGATGGGGGGACCCGGAAAAACTGTTTTTT	CASTRWGDPEKLFF
TRBV20-1	NA	TRBD2	TRBJ2-1	TGCAGTGCACCTTTAGCGGGAGGGCCTGATGAGCAGTTCTTC	CSAPLAGGPDEQFF
TRBV20-1	few	NA	TRBJ1-1	TGCAGTGCTAGAGATGGGGAAAACACTGAAGCTTTCTTT	CSARDGENTEAFF